The present entry profiles one T cell receptor (beta chain) with its context. Its specificity is unknown. The germline V gene has CDR1 ENHRY and CDR2 SYGVKD. The CDR3 is 15 residues long. V lost 4 bases and J lost 0, with 9 bases in between. These data originate in a study of T cells after yellow fever vaccination. Study in general: The authors prepared low-cell-number fractions using SMART-Seq v4 Ultra Low Input.

The TCR cDNA carried a universal primer site and UMIs from 5'RACE template switching. TCRdb re-called the 5' RACE reads with MiXCR, one entry per CDR3 protein. The sample carries hundreds of thousands of distinct CDR3 sequences, approximately 13% recorded once. Overall study results and limits: The presence of abundant clonotypes contaminating from the bulk population was possible in FACS-sorted repertoires.

The sequencing here drew on PBMCs, taken on the day of the yellow fever booster vaccination. This chain uses TRBV10-3 with TRBJ2-2; D is unclear. This receptor was identified in a man aged 25-45 years who received the YFV17D yellow fever vaccine. In nucleotides, the CDR3 is TGTGCCATCAGTGGCGGAGAAACGAACACCGGGGAGCTGTTTTTT. Amino acids: CAISGGETNTGELFF.